The 2 T cell receptor beta chains reported below all come from one sample, sequenced in a study. Using its own MiXCR run on the RT-PCR reads, TCRdb lists one record per CDR3 protein. Among about 680,000 distinct CDR3 sequences listed, 11% to 15% were seen once. The sample consisted of memory CD4+ T cells from blood. Every receptor here comes from a female donor in good health, serving as a healthy control.

This clonotype was picked up many times. This chain uses TRBV10-3 with TRBJ2-1, with no clear D. The CDR3 is 15 residues long. In germline, CDR1 is ENHRY, CDR2 SYGVKD. The V end lost 5 bases, the J end lost 2 bases, and 13 bases lay between the germline ends. As DNA, the CDR3 is TGTGCCATCAGTCAGGAGCGCCCTCCCTACAATGAGCAGTTCTTC. This codes for CAISQERPPYNEQFF.

This clonotype was counted a few times. The chain couples TRBV5-1 to TRBJ2-7; D unresolved. Germline CDR1 reads SGHRS; CDR2 reads YFSETQ. The ends were cut back, 0 bases at V and 2 bases at J, with 9 bases in the middle. The length of the CDR3 is 14 residues. The chain's CDR3 is CASSLGITTYEQYF. The CDR3 DNA sequence: TGCGCCAGCAGCTTGGGTATAACGACCTACGAGCAGTACTTC. Full variable domain (rest looked up from reference TRBV5-1 and TRBJ2-7): KAGVTQTPRYLIKTRGQQVTLSCSPISGHRSVSWYQQTPGQGLQFLFEYFSETQRNKGNFPGRFSGRQFSNSRSEMNVSTLELGDSALYLCASSLGITTYEQYFGPGTRLTVT.